The clone carrying this T cell receptor beta chain appeared many times. Trimming took 3 bases from V and 2 from J, leaving 13 bases between them. This CDR3 comprises 15 residues. Germline CDR1 LGHDT, CDR2 YNNKEL (reference sequence). This sample was included in a study of Graves' ophthalmopathy and Graves' hyperthyroidism. Diagnosis used clinical symptoms, serum thyroxine, TRAb, thyroid ultrasound and orbital computed tomography. Amplified material comprised TCR beta CDR3 regions derived from RNA transcripts. First-round RT-PCR employed HTBI primers, with a second-round multiplex PCR after it. MiXCR, run by TCRdb on the multiplex PCR reads, gives a single entry per CDR3 protein. The sample has about 370,000 distinct CDR3 sequences; approximately 18% are singletons.

This rearrangement joins TRBV3-1 to TRBJ2-5; possible D gene TRBD1, 6 bases. The specimen was peripheral blood. The TCR comes from an adult woman with stable Graves' hyperthyroidism. The DNA for the CDR3 is TGTGCCAGCAGCCACCACCGGGACACTCAAGAGACCCAGTACTTC. Protein: CASSHHRDTQETQYF.